This TCR beta chain comes out of a study of cytomegalovirus exposure and HLA in healthy donors. V lost 1 base to trimming and J lost 4 bases; unmatched junction nucleotides: 4. Germline V gene sequence: CDR1 SGHTA, CDR2 FQGNSA. This CDR3 has 15 amino acids. The PCR had 60 Vbeta and 13 Jbeta primers. Measured with immunoSEQ multiplex PCR; TCRdb has only the in-frame clones, and not every one. The sample lists around 120,000 clones; over 65% were seen once. The rearrangement uses TRBV7-2 and TRBJ2-5, with 9 bases matching TRBD2. The TCR comes from a female donor in good health and CMV-seropositive. Sequences were obtained from PBMCs. The CDR3 sequence: CASSLEGLARETQYF. Here the CDR3 DNA reads TGTGCCAGCAGCTTAGAGGGACTAGCTAGAGAGACCCAGTACTTC.